A selection of T cell receptor beta chains follows, all from one sample in a study of cytomegalovirus exposure and HLA in healthy donors. Generated by immunoSEQ multiplex PCR, the TCRdb table keeps only in-frame clones and is missing some. The sample has tens of thousands of clones, around 79% seen once. The sample was PBMCs. These receptors were obtained from a middle-aged woman in good health and CMV-seropositive. Each CDR3 is given with its conserved first and last residue. A D gene is named only where the DNA matches it firmly. Rows may omit the clone size; those that give it use once, few, many or a size class.

d_call clone_size j_call v_call cdr3_aa cdr3_nt
TRBD1 NA TRBJ2-7 TRBV25-1 CASSELGQGQYF TGTGCCAGCAGTGAACTAGGACAGGGGCAGTACTTC
TRBD1 NA TRBJ1-3 TRBV30 CAWRMGQISSGNTIYF TGTGCCTGGAGGATGGGACAGATCTCCTCTGGAAACACCATATATTTT
NA NA TRBJ1-5 TRBV28 CASSFPDSNQPQHF TGTGCCAGCAGTTTTCCAGATAGCAATCAGCCCCAGCATTTT
TRBD2 NA TRBJ2-1 TRBV7-3 CASSPGTRANEQFF TGTGCCAGCAGCCCCGGGACTAGGGCCAATGAGCAGTTCTTC
NA NA TRBJ2-3 TRBV4-2 CASSQGLAGTDTQYF TGTGCCAGCAGCCAAGGGCTAGCTGGAACAGATACGCAGTATTTT
TRBD2 NA TRBJ2-2 TRBV6-1 CASGSGSITGELFF TGTGCCAGCGGAAGCGGGAGTATCACCGGGGAGCTGTTTTTT
NA once TRBJ2-3 TRBV6-5 CASSYSGRADTQYF TGTGCCAGCAGTTACTCCGGCAGGGCCGATACGCAGTATTTT
TRBD1 NA TRBJ1-2 TRBV10-2 CASSEATGGKGYTF TGCGCCAGCAGTGAGGCGACAGGGGGCAAAGGCTACACCTTC
NA NA TRBJ2-2 TRBV19 CASSPVGPTGELFF TGTGCCAGTAGTCCAGTGGGGCCCACCGGGGAGCTGTTTTTT
TRBD2 NA TRBJ2-4 TRBV4-3 CASSQALAGAWDQYF TGCGCCAGCAGCCAAGCCCTAGCGGGGGCGTGGGATCAGTACTTC
TRBD2 NA TRBJ2-7 TRBV7-9 CASSPRGGSGTYEQYF TGTGCCAGCAGCCCCAGGGGAGGTAGCGGGACCTACGAGCAGTACTTC
TRBD1 NA TRBJ1-1 TRBV7-2 CASSLGSQTGKGAFF TGTGCCAGCAGCTTAGGTTCCCAGACAGGGAAGGGAGCTTTCTTT
TRBD1 NA TRBJ1-1 TRBV7-9 CASSVGGLTEAFF TGTGCCAGCAGCGTAGGGGGCTTGACTGAAGCTTTCTTT
TRBD1 NA TRBJ1-2 TRBV28 CASSSDRVSYTF TGTGCCAGCAGTTCGGACAGGGTTAGCTACACCTTC
NA NA TRBJ1-6 TRBV13 CASRRELVPLHF TGTGCCAGCAGACGGGAGCTAGTACCCCTCCACTTT
NA few TRBJ2-1 TRBV27 CASSQGTGRGYNEQFF TGTGCCAGCAGTCAAGGGACGGGACGGGGGTACAATGAGCAGTTCTTC
NA NA TRBJ1-3 TRBV15 CATSAQVFSGNTIYF TGTGCCACCAGCGCACAGGTTTTCTCTGGAAACACCATATATTTT
TRBD2 NA TRBJ2-2 TRBV6-1 CASSGGGANTGELFF TGTGCCAGCAGCGGTGGGGGGGCGAACACCGGGGAGCTGTTTTTT
NA NA TRBJ2-5 TRBV11-2 CASSLASPGAFQETQYF TGTGCCAGCAGCTTAGCCTCCCCAGGGGCCTTCCAAGAGACCCAGTACTTC
TRBD1 NA TRBJ2-5 TRBV18 CASSLGTGAQETQYF TGTGCCAGCTCACTGGGGACAGGGGCCCAAGAGACCCAGTACTTC
TRBD1 NA TRBJ1-1 TRBV11-1 CASSSTQGAITEAFF TGTGCCAGCAGTTCCACACAGGGGGCTATCACTGAAGCTTTCTTT
NA NA TRBJ1-5 TRBV19 CASSVWSHQPQHF TGTGCCAGTAGTGTTTGGAGTCATCAGCCCCAGCATTTT
TRBD1 NA TRBJ2-5 TRBV27 CASSSNKDRGLQETQYF TGTGCCAGCAGTTCAAATAAGGACAGGGGGCTGCAAGAGACCCAGTACTTC
TRBD2 NA TRBJ2-3 TRBV6-4 CASSGGSSDTQYF TGTGCCAGCAGTGGCGGGAGCTCAGATACGCAGTATTTT
NA few TRBJ1-1 TRBV4-1 CASSQDFGGGEAFF TGCGCCAGCAGCCAAGATTTCGGAGGCGGTGAAGCTTTCTTT
NA NA TRBJ2-1 TRBV30 CAWSRDFPNNEQFF TGTGCCTGGAGCCGGGACTTCCCAAACAATGAGCAGTTCTTC
NA NA TRBJ1-1 TRBV6-5 CASSYGQRNTEAFF TGTGCCAGCAGTTATGGTCAGCGGAACACTGAAGCTTTCTTT
NA NA TRBJ2-1 TRBV9 CASSPTGSNPNEQFF TGTGCCAGCAGCCCGACCGGGAGTAACCCCAATGAGCAGTTCTTC
NA NA TRBJ2-5 TRBV6-5 CASSSPAAGTQYF TGTGCCAGCAGTTCGCCAGCGGCGGGGACCCAGTACTTC
TRBD1 NA TRBJ1-6 TRBV30 CAWNLGQGRLSLHF TGTGCCTGGAACTTGGGACAGGGCAGGCTATCCCTCCACTTT
TRBD1 NA TRBJ1-1 TRBV6-5 CASSWGTGESEAFF TGTGCCAGCAGTTGGGGGACAGGGGAATCTGAAGCTTTCTTT